This TCR beta chain was recorded in a study of beta chain features in type 1 diabetes. What was sequenced were expressed TCRB transcripts, since all of the isolated RNA had been reverse transcribed. Sequencing was performed with immunoSEQ multiplex PCR; in TCRdb, only in-frame clones are kept and a portion is missing. The table lists more than 250,000 clones, around 22% of them singletons, with 0.012% in the top ten. V shed 6 bases, J shed 3 bases, and the junction held 1 base outside the gene matches. Germline lookup yields CDR1 SQVTM and CDR2 ANQGSEA. The length of the CDR3 is 11 residues. Turning to this clone: Its specificity is not known.

The study's findings and limits: The question of HLA type influencing TCRB rearrangement was one that remained unresolved here. Naive, central memory and Treg TCRB repertoires seemed to resemble each other more closely in patients than they did in healthy donors. Moderate yet significant TCRB CDR3 shortening was seen in Type 1 diabetes patients in all four CD4+ subsets. For cells with high TCR expression, cDNA sequencing could yield over-representation.

The V and J genes are TRBV29-1 and TRBJ1-1, with 7 bases that match TRBD1. The clonotype was recovered from a woman between 25 and 40 years old with type 1 diabetes. The specimen sequenced was naive CD4+ T cells from blood. CDR3 sequence reads: CSVQGDTEAFF. Written as DNA, the CDR3 is TGCAGCGTGCAGGGGGACACTGAAGCTTTCTTT.